The present entry profiles one T cell receptor (beta chain) with its context. This sample was taken from a study of T cell changes during pregnancy in multiple sclerosis. The V gene's germline CDR1 is SGHVS and CDR2 FQNEAQ. Trimming cost V 1 base and J 0 bases; bases outside gene matches: 5. This CDR3 comprises 17 residues. Sequenced by immunoSEQ multiplex PCR; TCRdb stores in-frame clones only, minus some. Of 93,000 or so clones listed, 80% to 95% are singletons. This clonotype originated in a female donor with multiple sclerosis, enrolled in a pregnancy study. Sequenced here: peripheral blood, sampled before pregnancy. J is TRBJ2-1 and V is TRBV7-8, with 8 bases lining up with TRBD2. The CDR3 DNA reads TGTGCCAGCAGCTTAGGAGGAGCGGGGGTCTCCTACAATGAGCAGTTCTTC. As protein: CASSLGGAGVSYNEQFF. The full variable domain, rest sourced from reference TRBV7-8 and TRBJ2-1, is GAGVSQSPRYKVAKRGQDVALRCDPISGHVSLFWYQQALGQGPEFLTYFQNEAQLDKSGLPSDRFFAERPEGSVSTLKIQRTQQEDSAVYLCASSLGGAGVSYNEQFFGPGTRLTVL.